Listed here are 10 T cell receptor beta chains from one sample, sequenced in a study of T cell changes during pregnancy in multiple sclerosis. Sequencing was performed with immunoSEQ multiplex PCR; in TCRdb, only in-frame clones are kept and a portion is missing. The sample lists about 80,000 clones, just over 90% seen once, with approximately 1.4% in the top ten. The sequencing used peripheral blood, collected before pregnancy. Source of these receptors: a female donor with multiple sclerosis, enrolled in a pregnancy study.

The chain recombines TRBV9 with TRBJ2-1, with TRBD2 matching over 8 bases. The CDR3 contains 17 residues. CDR1 is SGDLS and CDR2 is YYNGEE in the germline V gene. Unmatched junction bases numbered 12, after V lost 0 bases and J lost 7 bases. The CDR3, as DNA: TGTGCCAGCAGCGTAGATCCATCCGGGGGGGCCTTGAATGAGCAGTTCTTC. Its translation: CASSVDPSGGALNEQFF.

The chain uses TRBV9 and TRBJ1-2, with D maybe TRBD1 (6 bases). The CDR3 is made up of 13 amino acids. Trimming pared 4 bases from V and 8 bases from J, leaving 15 bases between. Per the germline V gene, CDR1 is SGDLS and CDR2 is YYNGEE. The CDR3 region has the DNA TGTGCCAGCAGCTCCCAGAACAGGGTGGGCTACACCTTC. It is translated as CASSSQNRVGYTF.

The chain combines TRBV6-5 with TRBJ1-5, with a tentative D call TRBD1 (5 bases). The CDR3 runs to 13 residues. The V gene's germline CDR1 is MNHEY and CDR2 SVGAGI. V lost 9 bases and J lost 4, with 13 bases in between. This CDR3 is CASRQNGNQPQHF. The DNA of the CDR3 is TGTGCCAGTAGACAGAATGGAAATCAGCCCCAGCATTTT.

This sequence joins TRBV19 and TRBJ1-4, with TRBD1 as a possible D gene (6 bases). V was shortened by 8 bases and J by 4 bases, with 11 bases between the two germline ends. The CDR3 has 13 residues. Germline values: CDR1 LNHDA, CDR2 SQIVND (reference sequence). In DNA form, the CDR3 reads TGTGCCAGTCGGACAGCCGATAATGAAAAACTGTTTTTT. This translates into CASRTADNEKLFF.

The CDR3 is CASSPLGGINEQFF. CDR3 DNA sequence: TGTGCCAGTAGCCCTTTGGGGGGGATCAATGAGCAGTTCTTC. This rearrangement joins TRBV19 to TRBJ2-1, with 7 positions matching TRBD2. This CDR3 has 14 residues. V shed 6 bases, J shed 6 bases, and the junction held 8 bases outside the gene matches. In germline, CDR1 is LNHDA, CDR2 SQIVND (reference sequence).

V gene TRBV9 combines with J gene TRBJ2-5; possible D gene TRBD2, 5 bases. CDR3 length equals 14 residues. V was pared by 3 bases and J by 1 base, with 10 bases between. Germline values: CDR1 SGDLS, CDR2 YYNGEE. The CDR3 reads CASSGGLAQETQYF. Here the CDR3 DNA reads TGTGCCAGCAGCGGAGGACTCGCCCAAGAGACCCAGTACTTC.

The J gene is TRBJ2-7, the V gene TRBV19; D is possibly TRBD1 (6 bases). The CDR3 length is 14 residues. Per germline, CDR1 LNHDA and CDR2 SQIVND (reference sequence). V shed 8 bases and J shed 4 bases, with 18 bases lying between them. CDR3 in DNA: TGTGCCAGTGCCGGACAGCAAGATGGATACGAGCAGTACTTC. It encodes CASAGQQDGYEQYF.

CDR3 loop: CASSFGGSWGTGELFF. The CDR3 DNA is TGTGCCAGCAGCTTCGGGGGGTCCTGGGGCACCGGGGAGCTGTTTTTT. The V call is TRBV7-6, the J call TRBJ2-2; 7 nucleotides match TRBD2. Germline-derived CDR1 and CDR2 are SGHVS and FNYEAQ. V dropped 3 bases and J dropped 4; count of bases not matched to a gene: 8. This CDR3 has 16 residues.

The V gene is TRBV18, the J gene TRBJ2-3; TRBD1 matches at 7 bases. Germline loops: CDR1 KGHSH, CDR2 LQKENI. The CDR3 is made up of 15 amino acids. J was trimmed by 4 bases and V by 4 bases; bases with no gene match: 8. The CDR3 nucleotides are TGTGCCAGCTCACTGGAAAGGGGGCACTCAGATACGCAGTATTTT. It is translated as CASSLERGHSDTQYF.

V usage is TRBV10-3 and J usage is TRBJ1-6; tentatively, D is TRBD1 (5 bases). V was shortened by 3 bases and J by 9 bases, with 15 bases between the two germline ends. This CDR3 is built from 15 residues. Per the germline V gene, CDR1 is ENHRY and CDR2 is SYGVKD. The CDR3: CAISDGVQGGSPLHF. In DNA form, the CDR3 reads TGTGCCATCAGTGACGGGGTCCAGGGAGGTTCACCCCTCCACTTT.